What follows is one T cell receptor (beta chain) and its context. The V segment lost 0 bases and the J segment 6 bases; nucleotides outside the gene matches: 5. Germline loops: CDR1 SNHLY, CDR2 FYNNEI. The CDR3 has 15 amino acids. The source of the sample is a study of blood T cell repertoires in COVID-19. Authors' analysis steps: By means of reference gene primer amplification, nucleated cell counts were estimated. Using immunoSEQ multiplex PCR, the repertoire was profiled, and TCRdb retains in-frame clones only, with some absent. V and J calls and clone size come straight from that table; D and trimming were deduced from the DNA. The data hold roughly 200,000 clones, with about nine tenths observed a single time.

Material for sequencing was PBMCs or T cells enriched from blood (not recorded which). This receptor was taken from a woman in her thirties or forties with acute COVID-19. V usage is TRBV2 and J usage is TRBJ1-5; TRBD1 matches at 7 bases. CDR3 coding DNA: TGTGCCAGCAGTGAAGCCCAGACAGGGAGTCAGCCCCAGCATTTT. Protein product: CASSEAQTGSQPQHF.